These 29 T cell receptor beta chains were sequenced from one sample in a study of T cells in localized non-small cell lung cancer (TCRdb year 2020). Preparation of the library involved the immunoSEQ multiplex PCR assay. TCRdb limited this immuneACCESS table to in-frame rearrangements with V and J called. A share of clones is missing; checked studies link under half to unresolved V genes, and the rest is unexplained. The sample table shows several thousand clones, and 40% to 45% are seen once. The ten largest clonotypes hold approximately 10% of the sample. The sample consisted of lung tumor tissue, taken before any cancer treatment. The origin of the receptors is a woman aged 35-75 years with stage II squamous cell lung carcinoma.

V gene TRBV5-1 combines with J gene TRBJ2-3; 7 bases are shared with TRBD2. This CDR3 region has 16 residues. CDR1 SGHRS and CDR2 YFSETQ come from the germline V gene. V dropped 4 bases and J dropped 4; count of bases not matched to a gene: 12. The CDR3 DNA reads as TGCGCCAGCAGCCAAGATCGCGGGAGCGTGGCAGATACGCAGTATTTT. Amino acids: CASSQDRGSVADTQYF.

This clone was found a few times. This chain joins TRBV6-8 and TRBJ1-1; D not certain. V lost 6 bases and J 1 base, leaving 15 bases between the germline ends. The CDR3 loop spans 15 amino acids. Germline V gene data show CDR1 as MNHGY and CDR2 as SAAAGT. CDR3 nucleotides: TGTGCCAGCAGATCCATAGTTGGGGAGAACACTGAAGCTTTCTTT. Translation gives CASRSIVGENTEAFF.

The rearrangement uses TRBV29-1 and TRBJ1-1, with D unclear. The CDR3 runs to 13 residues. V was clipped by 5 bases and J by 4 bases, with 14 bases between them. Germline loops: CDR1 SQVTM, CDR2 ANQGSEA. This CDR3 reads CSVNQGLGTEAFF. As DNA, the CDR3 is TGCAGCGTTAATCAAGGGCTGGGCACTGAAGCTTTCTTT.

In its sample, this clone was seen a few times. This rearrangement joins TRBV7-2 to TRBJ1-4; D is ambiguous. CDR3 length: 15 amino acids. The V end lost 0 bases, the J end lost 6 bases, and 11 bases lay between the germline ends. The germline CDR1 and CDR2 sequences are SGHTA and FQGNSA. In DNA form, the CDR3 reads TGTGCCAGCAGCTTAGCGTTCGGCCAGTATGAAAAACTGTTTTTT. Its translation: CASSLAFGQYEKLFF.

The genes are TRBV18 and TRBJ1-4; TRBD1 aligns across 10 bases. CDR3 length: 16 amino acids. J gave up 3 bases and V 3 bases, and 4 bases lay outside the gene matches. From germline, CDR1 is KGHSH and CDR2 LQKENI. CDR3 sequence (DNA): TGTGCCAGCTCACCGGGACAGGGGCCACCTAATGAAAAACTGTTTTTT. Its protein product is CASSPGQGPPNEKLFF.

V is TRBV12-5 and J is TRBJ1-1; no clear D. There are 13 residues in the CDR3. V was pared by 3 bases and J by 1 base, with 6 bases between. The germline CDR1 and CDR2 sequences are LGHNT and FRNRAP. The CDR3 sequence: CASGLDGNTEAFF. The CDR3 nucleotides are TGTGCTAGTGGTTTAGACGGGAACACTGAAGCTTTCTTT.

In its sample, this clone was seen a few times. The rearrangement uses TRBV18 and TRBJ1-5; the D gene is possibly TRBD1 (5 bases). Trimming removed 6 bases from V and 4 bases from J, with 13 bases in between. Germline V gene sequence: CDR1 KGHSH, CDR2 LQKENI. CDR3 length equals 14 residues. The CDR3: CASSPGPINQPQHF. The CDR3 nucleotides read TGTGCCAGCTCCCCGGGACCGATAAATCAGCCCCAGCATTTT.

In its sample, this clone was seen a few times. This chain links TRBV6-8 with TRBJ1-1, with a weak D call TRBD1 (6 bases). Trimming removed 2 bases from V and 0 bases from J, with 10 bases in between. The CDR3 contains 15 residues. CDR1 and CDR2 from the germline V gene are MNHGY and SAAAGT. CDR3 bases: TGTGCCAGCAGTTACGACAGGCCAATGAACACTGAAGCTTTCTTT. It yields the protein CASSYDRPMNTEAFF.

This sequence joins TRBV28 and TRBJ2-7; 7 nucleotides match TRBD1. The germline gives CDR1 MDHEN, CDR2 SYDVKM. This CDR3 spans 14 amino acids. Trimming at V came to 7 bases and at J to 3 bases, leaving 9 bases not matched to a gene. The CDR3 region is CASTHGAGGYEQYF. CDR3 nucleotide sequence: TGTGCCAGCACCCATGGGGCAGGGGGCTACGAGCAGTACTTC.

This clone was found a few times. The gene calls are TRBV12-5 and TRBJ1-1; D possibly corresponds to TRBD1 (5 bases). The CDR3 runs 13 residues. Germline CDR1 is LGHNT and CDR2 is FRNRAP. In DNA form, the CDR3 reads TGTGCCAGCACCTCGGGGGTTTCCACTGAAGCTTTCTTT. It translates to CASTSGVSTEAFF.

V is TRBV18 and J is TRBJ1-1, with D possibly being TRBD1 (6 bases). The CDR3 totals 15 residues. V lost 2 bases and J lost 1, with 11 bases in between. CDR1 and CDR2 from the germline V gene are KGHSH and LQKENI. For the CDR3, the DNA is TGTGCCAGCTCACCAGGACAGATAAAGAACACTGAAGCTTTCTTT. Translating gives CASSPGQIKNTEAFF. Complete variable domain (other parts from reference TRBV18 and TRBJ1-1): NAGVMQNPRHLVRRRGQEARLRCSPMKGHSHVYWYRQLPEEGLKFMVYLQKENIIDESGMPKERFSAEFPKEGPSILRIQQVVRGDSAAYFCASSPGQIKNTEAFFGQGTRLTVV.

J is TRBJ1-1 and V is TRBV19; D is unresolved. This CDR3 is built from 13 residues. V was clipped by 7 bases and J by 5 bases, with 14 bases between them. CDR1 and CDR2 (germline): LNHDA, SQIVND (reference sequence). As DNA, the CDR3 is TGTGCCAGTACCCATGAGGGTGGGACTGAAGCTTTCTTT. Its protein product is CASTHEGGTEAFF.

The gene calls are TRBV25-1 and TRBJ2-7; perhaps TRBD1 as D (7 bases). Between the trimmed V and J ends, which lost 6 bases and 5 bases, there was a span of 20 bases. CDR3 length: 15 amino acids. Germline-derived CDR1 and CDR2 are MGHDK and SYGVNS. The CDR3 reads CASRGGAGGLHEQYF. DNA of the CDR3: TGTGCCAGCAGGGGTGGGGCAGGGGGGCTCCACGAGCAGTACTTC.

V gene TRBV6-8 combines with J gene TRBJ1-1; no reliable D call. CDR3 length: 14 residues. The germline V gene has CDR1 MNHGY and CDR2 SAAAGT. Trimming pared 2 bases from V and 8 bases from J, leaving 15 bases between. CDR3 sequence (DNA): TGTGCCAGCAGTTACCTGTCCCGGACGGAAGAAGCTTTCTTT. Its protein is CASSYLSRTEEAFF.

CDR3 nucleotides: TGTGCCAGTAGTCCAGGTGGCAATCAGCCCCAGCATTTT. Amino acid sequence: CASSPGGNQPQHF. The chain couples TRBV19 to TRBJ1-5; D gene unclear. The CDR3 is 13 residues long. In germline, CDR1 is LNHDA, CDR2 SQIVND (reference sequence). V lost 5 bases to trimming and J lost 2 bases, with 7 bases between them.

Many counts were recorded for this clone. This chain links TRBV11-3 with TRBJ1-2; 7 nucleotides line up with TRBD1. V lost 5 bases to trimming and J lost 2 bases; unmatched junction nucleotides: 5. Germline V gene lookup returns CDR1 SGHNT and CDR2 YENEEA. This CDR3 comprises 14 residues. The CDR3 DNA reads as TGTGCCAGCAGCGGGAGACAGGGAAACTATGGCTACACCTTC. Protein product: CASSGRQGNYGYTF.

This chain links TRBV5-1 with TRBJ2-1, with 11 bases fitting TRBD2. V was clipped by 5 bases and J by 3 bases; unmatched bases: 4. Germline CDR1 SGHRS, CDR2 YFSETQ. The CDR3 covers 15 residues. The DNA of the CDR3 is TGCGCCAGCAGGGGGGGACTAGCGGTCTACAATGAGCAGTTCTTC. It encodes CASRGGLAVYNEQFF.

The chain is built from TRBV7-6 and TRBJ1-5, with D maybe TRBD1 (5 bases). The germline CDR1 and CDR2 sequences are SGHVS and FNYEAQ. The CDR3 is 15 residues long. Trimming left V 0 bases short and J 0 bases short, with 6 bases between. The CDR3 DNA is TGTGCCAGCAGCTTAGCGGGGGATAGCAATCAGCCCCAGCATTTT. Residues: CASSLAGDSNQPQHF.

The table lists this clone with a few counts. This sequence joins TRBV30 and TRBJ1-1, with TRBD1 matching 12 bases. Germline lookup yields CDR1 GTSNPN and CDR2 SVGIG (reference sequence). CDR3 length equals 15 residues. After removal of 1 base from V and 11 bases from J, the junction contained 11 bases not matched to a gene. The CDR3 region has the DNA TGTGCCTGGAGTGGCCCCGGGACAGGGGGCGCCTGGGCTTTCTTT. The encoded protein is CAWSGPGTGGAWAFF.

This clone has only a few counts. Here the CDR3 DNA reads TGTGCCAGCAGTTACAGAGCGACAGGGGTCTACGAGCAGTACTTC. It is translated as CASSYRATGVYEQYF. The chain is built from TRBV6-8 and TRBJ2-7; TRBD1 matches 8 bases. CDR3 length: 15 amino acids. The germline gives CDR1 MNHGY, CDR2 SAAAGT. V gave up 2 bases and J gave up 3 bases; unmatched junction bases: 6.

This clone was observed a handful of times. This chain connects TRBV6-8 to TRBJ2-7; tentative D call: TRBD1 (6 bases). Germline CDR1 is MNHGY and CDR2 is SAAAGT. V dropped 2 bases and J dropped 7 bases, with 12 bases sitting between them. The CDR3 runs to 13 residues. CDR3 in amino acids: CASSYTSRGEQYF. CDR3 sequence (DNA): TGTGCCAGCAGTTACACCTCTAGGGGGGAGCAGTACTTC.

V usage is TRBV28 and J usage is TRBJ1-1, with D unresolved. Germline values: CDR1 MDHEN, CDR2 SYDVKM. CDR3 length: 16 amino acids. Trimming removed 6 bases from V and 0 bases from J, with 17 bases in between. CDR3 DNA: TGTGCCAGCAGCCCCTCCGGGTTTACCATGAACACTGAAGCTTTCTTT. It encodes CASSPSGFTMNTEAFF.

This chain joins TRBV28 and TRBJ1-5; TRBD1 matches at 10 bases. V lost 7 bases and J lost 4; bases outside the gene matches: 4. This CDR3 comprises 14 residues. The V gene's germline CDR1 is MDHEN and CDR2 SYDVKM. For the CDR3, the DNA is TGTGCCAGCATTGGGACAGGGGCGAATCAGCCCCAGCATTTT. This encodes CASIGTGANQPQHF.

This clone was found a few times. The genes are TRBV29-1 and TRBJ2-5, with 7 bases identical to TRBD2. The germline V gene has CDR1 SQVTM and CDR2 ANQGSEA. J was trimmed by 4 bases and V by 5 bases; bases with no gene match: 7. The CDR3 extends over 13 amino acids. The CDR3 DNA sequence: TGCAGCGTTCCTCGGGAGGATATAGAGACCCAGTACTTC. Protein sequence: CSVPREDIETQYF.

V is TRBV15 and J is TRBJ1-4; no definite D call. Germline V gene data show CDR1 as LNHNV and CDR2 as YYDKDF (reference sequence). The CDR3 is made up of 15 amino acids. The V end lost 1 base, the J end lost 5 bases, and 11 bases lay between the germline ends. CDR3 sequence reads: CATSRGEGGNEKLFF. For the CDR3, the DNA is TGTGCCACCAGCAGAGGAGAGGGAGGGAATGAAAAACTGTTTTTT.

This clone was detected only a few times. V gene TRBV6-8 combines with J gene TRBJ1-1; D remains unclear. CDR1 is MNHGY, CDR2 SAAAGT, per germline. The ends were cut back, 6 bases at V and 1 base at J, with 12 bases in the middle. CDR3 length: 14 amino acids. The CDR3, as DNA: TGTGCCAGCAGACCCCAGGCTCCGAACACTGAAGCTTTCTTT. Translation gives CASRPQAPNTEAFF.

Sample share makes this clone medium-sized. The chain combines TRBV9 with TRBJ1-1, with 10 nucleotides matching TRBD1. Germline V gene data show CDR1 as SGDLS and CDR2 as YYNGEE. This CDR3 is built from 14 residues. Trimming removed 0 bases from V and 5 bases from J; junction bases left unmatched: 1. The DNA for the CDR3 is TGTGCCAGCAGCGTAGAGGACAGGGGGACTGAAGCTTTCTTT. Its protein is CASSVEDRGTEAFF.

This sequence joins TRBV19 and TRBJ2-5; D possibly corresponds to TRBD1 (6 bases). CDR1 and CDR2 (germline): LNHDA, SQIVND (reference sequence). V lost 5 bases, J lost 4 bases, and 11 bases lay in between. This CDR3 is built from 13 residues. CDR3 residues: CASSELGGETQYF. The CDR3 nucleotides read TGTGCCAGTAGTGAATTAGGGGGAGAGACCCAGTACTTC.

This clone was seen a single time. The chain carries TRBV28 and TRBJ2-3; the match to TRBD1 covers 8 bases. With V trimmed by 6 bases and J by 9 bases, 5 bases remained unmatched. The germline V gene has CDR1 MDHEN and CDR2 SYDVKM. This CDR3 has 12 amino acids. The CDR3 is CASRAQGATQYF. In nucleotides, the CDR3 is TGTGCCAGCAGAGCCCAGGGGGCGACGCAGTATTTT.